One sample yielded the 31 T cell receptor beta chains listed below, sequenced in a study of response to subunit inactivated influenza vaccine (dated by TCRdb to the late 2010s). The library was obtained by RT-PCR. The sequencer listed for this sample is Illumina HiSeq 2500. TCRdb reanalyzed the raw reads on its own, using fastp at Q25 for trimming and MiXCR for clone calling, and kept in-frame beta chains. Rows with one shared CDR3 protein collapse into an entry with the most common genes and DNA. The sample table shows hundreds of thousands of distinct CDR3 sequences, and about 11% are seen once. The ten top clones hold approximately 11% of the sample. This sample also belongs to another study, concerning T cells expressing NK-cell markers. As that second study puts it: 5'RACE template switching, by which a universal primer site and unique molecular identifiers were added, was used to make TCR beta cDNA libraries.

Sequenced here: PBMCs from blood, sampled on the day of vaccination. The receptors here all came from a man aged 45 to 65 who received an inactivated influenza vaccine. Donor details come from another sample of the same person, matched by shared clones.

V and J are TRBV29-1 and TRBJ2-1, with TRBD2 matching 7 bases. This CDR3 region has 14 residues. V shed 6 bases and J 1 base; nucleotides not matched to a gene: 6. Germline loops: CDR1 SQVTM, CDR2 ANQGSEA. Here the CDR3 DNA reads TGCAGCGTCTGCGGGCGGGAGTCCTACAATGAGCAGTTCTTC. Translating it yields CSVCGRESYNEQFF.

The chain joins TRBV18 to TRBJ1-1; no definite D call. Per germline, CDR1 KGHSH and CDR2 LQKENI. The germline V and J ends were trimmed by 5 bases and 4 bases, with 11 bases remaining between them. The CDR3 has 13 amino acids. The CDR3 bases are TGTGCCAGCTCAGGGCGCGGGGTCACTGAAGCTTTCTTT. Its translation: CASSGRGVTEAFF. The variable domain in full, completed from reference TRBV18 and TRBJ1-1, reads NAGVMQNPRHLVRRRGQEARLRCSPMKGHSHVYWYRQLPEEGLKFMVYLQKENIIDESGMPKERFSAEFPKEGPSILRIQQVVRGDSAAYFCASSGRGVTEAFFGQGTRLTVV.

The chain links TRBV7-8 to TRBJ2-2; D is perhaps TRBD1 (6 bases). V was shortened by 2 bases and J by 7 bases, with 14 bases between the two germline ends. Germline loops: CDR1 SGHVS, CDR2 FQNEAQ. This CDR3 spans 15 amino acids. The CDR3 protein is CASSLMWGQSGELFF. CDR3 coding DNA: TGTGCCAGCAGCTTAATGTGGGGGCAAAGCGGGGAGCTGTTTTTT.

This clonotype was detected a few times. This chain uses TRBV28 with TRBJ2-7; a possible D gene is TRBD2 (6 bases). V lost 6 bases, J lost 6 bases, and 15 bases lay in between. This CDR3 contains 13 residues. Germline CDR1 reads MDHEN; CDR2 reads SYDVKM. The chain's CDR3 is CASRKTRLGEQYF. As DNA, the CDR3 is TGTGCCAGCAGAAAGACTAGGTTGGGCGAGCAGTACTTC.

This clonotype occurred a few times. The genes are TRBV4-1 and TRBJ2-7; 7 bases agree with TRBD1. The CDR3 loop spans 16 amino acids. J gave up 0 bases and V 1 base, and 6 bases lay outside the gene matches. Germline V CDR1 and CDR2: MGHRA, YSYEKL. CDR3 in DNA: TGCGCCAGCAGCCAAGCCCGGGACAGAGACTCCTACGAGCAGTACTTC. Translating gives CASSQARDRDSYEQYF.

The sample holds many counts of this clonotype. This chain joins TRBV6-2 or TRBV6-3 and TRBJ1-2; no definite D call. CDR1 MNHEY and CDR2 SVGEGT come from the germline V gene. The length of the CDR3 is 17 residues. Between the trimmed V and J ends, which lost 5 bases and 3 bases, there was a span of 22 bases. The CDR3 here is CASSPSPGSSFDYGYTF. In DNA, the CDR3 is TGTGCCAGCAGTCCATCCCCCGGCAGCTCCTTTGACTATGGCTACACCTTC.

Only a few counts were recorded for this clonotype. The chain recombines TRBV5-1 with TRBJ2-5, with 8 positions matching TRBD2. Unmatched junction bases numbered 5, after V lost 2 bases and J lost 2 bases. The CDR3 extends over 15 amino acids. Germline assignment: CDR1 SGHRS and CDR2 YFSETQ. The CDR3 protein is CASSLSGGRQETQYF. In DNA, the CDR3 is TGCGCCAGCAGCTTATCGGGGGGGCGGCAAGAGACCCAGTACTTC.

This clonotype has ten or more counts. This rearrangement joins TRBV5-1 to TRBJ2-2; D call uncertain. Germline V lookup: CDR1 SGHRS, CDR2 YFSETQ. With 0 bases removed from V and 0 bases from J, the gap between germline ends came to 9 bases. The CDR3 totals 16 residues. The CDR3 DNA sequence: TGCGCCAGCAGCTTGGATTTAAACGCGAACACCGGGGAGCTGTTTTTT. Translation: CASSLDLNANTGELFF.

This clonotype was counted a few times. This sequence joins TRBV7-2 and TRBJ2-1; D gene uncertain. The CDR3 is 13 residues long. With 5 bases removed from V and 8 bases from J, the gap between germline ends came to 13 bases. CDR1 is SGHTA, CDR2 FQGNSA, per germline. The CDR3: CASSPRGGDEQFF. The CDR3 bases are TGTGCCAGCAGCCCCCGAGGTGGCGATGAGCAGTTCTTC.

This clonotype was seen at least ten times. V is TRBV18 and J is TRBJ2-7; tentative D call: TRBD2 (6 bases). Germline V gives CDR1 KGHSH, CDR2 LQKENI. The CDR3 is 15 residues long. The V end lost 2 bases, the J end lost 1 base, and 12 bases lay between the germline ends. The CDR3 nucleotides are TGTGCCAGCTCACCATACGGGGGTGCGTCCTACGAGCAGTACTTC. Translated, it gives CASSPYGGASYEQYF.

In its sample, this clonotype was seen a few times. J is TRBJ2-1 and V is TRBV6-2 or TRBV6-3; 9 nucleotides agree with TRBD2. The CDR3 sequence is 16 residues long. CDR1 MNHEY and CDR2 SVGEGT come from the germline V gene. The V gene end was trimmed by 6 bases and the J gene end by 1 base; junction bases not matched to a gene: 7. The CDR3 spells CASSPWTSESYNEQFF. Written as DNA, the CDR3 is TGTGCCAGCAGCCCCTGGACTAGCGAATCCTACAATGAGCAGTTCTTC.

The chain carries TRBV7-3 and TRBJ2-1; 9 positions match TRBD2. This CDR3 has 16 amino acids. With V trimmed by 5 bases and J by 0 bases, 5 bases remained unmatched. The V gene's germline CDR1 is SGHTA and CDR2 FQGTGA. CDR3 residues: CASSPDSGGSYNEQFF. DNA of the CDR3: TGTGCCAGCAGCCCGGATAGCGGGGGCTCCTACAATGAGCAGTTCTTC.

The V call is TRBV5-1, the J call TRBJ2-7, with 8 bases lining up with TRBD1. CDR3 length: 15 residues. Trimming cost V 0 bases and J 7 bases; bases outside gene matches: 9. Germline-derived CDR1 and CDR2 are SGHRS and YFSETQ. The CDR3 spells CASSLEVRGRAEQYF. The CDR3 DNA is TGCGCCAGCAGCTTGGAAGTCAGGGGGCGCGCGGAGCAGTACTTC.

This clonotype was recorded a few times. This rearrangement joins TRBV12-3 or TRBV12-4 to TRBJ2-7; D uncertain. The CDR3 loop spans 13 amino acids. The V and J ends lost 3 bases and 8 bases respectively, with 14 bases between them. CDR3 sequence: CASSFRVPPQQYF. The CDR3 nucleotides read TGTGCCAGCAGTTTTAGGGTCCCGCCCCAGCAGTACTTC.

This clonotype has just a few counts. The chain recombines TRBV29-1 with TRBJ2-4; 8 bases line up with TRBD1. With 5 bases clipped from V and 7 bases from J, the junction kept 10 bases outside the gene matches. The CDR3 totals 14 residues. Germline lookup yields CDR1 SQVTM and CDR2 ANQGSEA. The CDR3 here is CSVHAGGGWNIQYF. The CDR3, as DNA: TGCAGCGTTCATGCAGGGGGCGGGTGGAACATTCAGTACTTC.

This clonotype appeared a few times. The chain carries TRBV15 and TRBJ1-1; 10 positions match TRBD1. From germline, CDR1 is LNHNV and CDR2 YYDKDF (reference sequence). There are 17 residues in the CDR3. Trimming cost V 11 bases and J 1 base; bases outside gene matches: 16. For the CDR3, the DNA is TGTGCCGCCGGAATGAGGGACAGGGGACGCGAGAACACTGAAGCTTTCTTT. It translates to CAAGMRDRGRENTEAFF. The full variable domain, completed using reference TRBV15 and TRBJ1-1, is DAMVIQNPRYQVTQFGKPVTLSCSQTLNHNVMYWYQQKSSQAPKLLFHYYDKDFNNEADTPDNFQSRRPNTSFCFLDIRSPGLGDTAMYLCAAGMRDRGRENTEAFFGQGTRLTVV.

This chain uses TRBV20-1 with TRBJ2-5, with a weak D call TRBD1 (6 bases). The germline gives CDR1 DFQATT, CDR2 SNEGSKA (reference sequence). Trimming removed 5 bases from V and 3 bases from J, with 10 bases in between. This CDR3 spans 12 amino acids. As DNA, the CDR3 is TGCAGTGCTCGGACAGCCGAAGAGACCCAGTACTTC. Amino acids: CSARTAEETQYF.

The J gene is TRBJ2-1, the V gene TRBV10-3, with 10 positions matching TRBD1. Trimming removed 3 bases from V and 7 bases from J; junction bases left unmatched: 9. CDR1 and CDR2 (germline): ENHRY, SYGVKD. The CDR3 extends over 16 amino acids. CDR3 amino acids: CAISDPGQGTNNEQFF. CDR3 nucleotide sequence: TGTGCCATCAGTGACCCGGGACAGGGGACTAATAATGAGCAGTTCTTC.

A few counts support this clonotype. V is TRBV12-3 or TRBV12-4 and J is TRBJ2-7; 12 nucleotides align to TRBD2. The CDR3 is 15 amino acids. The ends lost 6 bases at V and 2 bases at J; junction bases unmatched: 5. CDR3 nucleotides: TGTGCCAGCAGAGGAGGACTAGCGGGGCCCTACGAGCAGTACTTC. Protein product: CASRGGLAGPYEQYF.

This clonotype has only a few counts. This rearrangement joins TRBV19 to TRBJ1-5; 7 bases line up with TRBD1. This CDR3 contains 13 residues. V was clipped by 5 bases and J by 6 bases; unmatched bases: 4. Germline V gene data show CDR1 as LNHDA and CDR2 as SQIVND (reference sequence). CDR3 protein: CASSGQAGQPQHF. CDR3 nucleotide sequence: TGTGCCAGTAGTGGACAGGCGGGTCAGCCCCAGCATTTT.

The chain links TRBV4-1 to TRBJ2-5; D not resolved. The CDR3 length is 14 residues. V was trimmed by 6 bases and J by 0 bases, leaving 11 bases between them. The germline CDR1 and CDR2 sequences are MGHRA and YSYEKL. The CDR3 bases are TGCGCCAGCAGTCAGACCCCCGACCAAGAGACCCAGTACTTC. Translating it yields CASSQTPDQETQYF.

This clonotype was observed a few times. V and J are TRBV5-1 and TRBJ2-3, with a possible D match to TRBD1 (7 bases). This CDR3 region has 15 residues. Trimming took off 2 bases at V and 3 bases at J, with 13 bases between the two ends. Germline CDR1 SGHRS, CDR2 YFSETQ. The CDR3 here is CASSFLQGRTDTQYF. The CDR3 coding sequence is TGCGCCAGCAGCTTTTTACAGGGGAGGACAGATACGCAGTATTTT.

The chain joins TRBV4-1 to TRBJ2-7; TRBD2 aligns across 9 bases. V shed 2 bases and J 0 bases; nucleotides not matched to a gene: 5. Germline-derived CDR1 and CDR2 are MGHRA and YSYEKL. The CDR3 loop spans 16 amino acids. As DNA, the CDR3 is TGCGCCAGCAGCCAATCGACTAGCGGTTTCTCCTACGAGCAGTACTTC. Translation: CASSQSTSGFSYEQYF.

The chain uses TRBV4-2 and TRBJ2-5; D unresolved. CDR1 and CDR2 from the germline V gene are LGHNA and YNFKEQ. V was cut by 0 bases and J by 2 bases, with 10 bases left in between. The CDR3 has 15 residues. The DNA for the CDR3 is TGTGCCAGCAGCCAAGATACGGGCCCGCAAGAGACCCAGTACTTC. This translates into CASSQDTGPQETQYF.

This clonotype was recorded a few times. The chain is built from TRBV2 and TRBJ2-1; TRBD2 agrees at 12 bases. This CDR3 comprises 14 residues. Germline CDR1 SNHLY, CDR2 FYNNEI. V was clipped by 7 bases and J by 8 bases; unmatched bases: 6. CDR3 sequence reads: CASTRLAGADEQFF. Written as DNA, the CDR3 is TGTGCCAGCACCAGACTAGCGGGAGCGGATGAGCAGTTCTTC.

This sequence joins TRBV5-5 and TRBJ1-1; D remains unclear. With 0 bases removed from V and 11 bases from J, the gap between germline ends came to 14 bases. Per germline, CDR1 SGHKS and CDR2 YYEKEE (reference sequence). The CDR3 consists of 13 residues. The CDR3 loop is CASSLAPAERAFF. DNA of the CDR3: TGTGCCAGCAGCTTGGCCCCGGCGGAGAGGGCTTTCTTT. Full variable domain (remainder filled in from reference TRBV5-5 and TRBJ1-1): DAGVTQSPTHLIKTRGQQVTLRCSPISGHKSVSWYQQVLGQGPQFIFQYYEKEERGRGNFPDRFSARQFPNYSSELNVNALLLGDSALYLCASSLAPAERAFFGQGTRLTVV.

This clonotype was seen more than once but under ten times. The chain links TRBV18 to TRBJ2-7; D call uncertain. The CDR3 has 14 amino acids. Per the germline V gene, CDR1 is KGHSH and CDR2 is LQKENI. Trimming took off 2 bases at V and 6 bases at J, with 14 bases between the two ends. This CDR3 reads CASSPDQGAREQYF. CDR3 DNA: TGTGCCAGCTCACCAGATCAAGGTGCACGCGAGCAGTACTTC.

This clonotype was counted a few times. The chain links TRBV7-9 to TRBJ2-2; D remains unclear. Trimming removed 8 bases at V and 0 bases at J, with 10 bases between. Germline CDR1 is SEHNR and CDR2 is FQNEAQ (reference sequence). This CDR3 contains 14 residues. CDR3 sequence (DNA): TGTGCCAGCGCAGAAAACGCGAACACCGGGGAGCTGTTTTTT. Encoded protein: CASAENANTGELFF.

This clonotype was seen a handful of times. The chain links TRBV6-6 to TRBJ2-5, with D maybe TRBD1 (6 bases). The V gene lost 7 bases and the J gene lost 5 bases, with 11 bases spanning the gap. The CDR3 extends over 12 amino acids. Germline V lookup: CDR1 MNHNY, CDR2 SVGAGI (reference sequence). CDR3 sequence (DNA): TGTGCCAGCAAACAGGGTGGCGAGACCCAGTACTTC. It translates to CASKQGGETQYF.

The table lists this clonotype with a few counts. The chain recombines TRBV28 with TRBJ2-7, with D possibly being TRBD2 (5 bases). The CDR3 sequence is 13 residues long. V lost 1 base to trimming and J lost 11 bases, with 15 bases between them. In germline, CDR1 is MDHEN, CDR2 SYDVKM. This CDR3 reads CASSLLDGQEEYF. CDR3 nucleotide sequence: TGTGCCAGCAGTTTATTGGACGGTCAGGAGGAGTACTTC.

This rearrangement joins TRBV25-1 to TRBJ2-7, with 11 bases matching TRBD2. The CDR3 consists of 16 residues. Per the germline V gene, CDR1 is MGHDK and CDR2 is SYGVNS. With 1 base clipped from V and 4 bases from J, the junction kept 6 bases outside the gene matches. Here the CDR3 DNA reads TGTGCCAGCAGTGAATCCCCTAGCGGGAGGTTGTACGAGCAGTACTTC. This translates into CASSESPSGRLYEQYF.